A single sample gave rise to the 30 T cell receptor beta chains below, sequenced in a study of blood T cell repertoires in COVID-19. Using immunoSEQ multiplex PCR, the repertoire was profiled, and TCRdb retains in-frame clones only, with some absent. The repertoire consists of 95,000 to 110,000 clones, with almost 90% occurring once and the leading ten covering around 3.5%. What was sequenced was peripheral blood. These receptors came from a human donor in a cohort sampled during active COVID-19.

The rearrangement joins TRBV28 to TRBJ2-2, with TRBD2 matching over 11 bases. The CDR3 is made up of 15 amino acids. Trimming cost V 5 bases and J 4 bases; bases outside gene matches: 3. Per germline, CDR1 MDHEN and CDR2 SYDVKM. CDR3 region: CASSPGTSGTGELFF. The CDR3 nucleotides are TGTGCCAGCAGTCCGGGGACTAGCGGCACCGGGGAGCTGTTTTTT.

The chain has TRBV5-1 and TRBJ2-7; D gene uncertain. Germline CDR1 reads SGHRS; CDR2 reads YFSETQ. The CDR3 length is 15 residues. Between the trimmed V and J ends, which lost 4 bases and 2 bases, there was a span of 16 bases. CDR3 amino acids: CASSPTAGATYEQYF. In DNA form, the CDR3 reads TGCGCCAGCAGCCCTACCGCAGGTGCAACCTACGAGCAGTACTTC.

This clone appeared a single time. The gene calls are TRBV30 and TRBJ1-3; D is possibly TRBD1 (6 bases). The germline V and J ends were trimmed by 0 bases and 4 bases, with 13 bases remaining between them. The CDR3 covers 15 residues. From germline, CDR1 is GTSNPN and CDR2 SVGIG (reference sequence). CDR3 DNA sequence: TGTGCCTGGAGTGTAGGGGGGGCGGTGGGAAACACCATATATTTT. It encodes CAWSVGGAVGNTIYF.

The rearrangement links TRBV7-3 to TRBJ2-2, with TRBD1 matching over 7 bases. Germline CDR1 and CDR2: SGHTA and FQGTGA. With V trimmed by 2 bases and J by 6 bases, 3 bases remained unmatched. CDR3 length: 14 amino acids. The CDR3 DNA sequence: TGTGCCAGCAGCTTAGACAGGGTTTCCGGGGAGCTGTTTTTT. Translated, it gives CASSLDRVSGELFF.

The rearrangement uses TRBV5-6 and TRBJ1-3; 7 bases align to TRBD1. The CDR3 covers 14 residues. Germline CDR1 is SGHDT and CDR2 is YYEEEE. J lost 9 bases, V lost 3 bases, and 9 bases had no gene match. The CDR3 reads CASSYGTAFSTIYF. CDR3 nucleotides: TGTGCCAGCAGCTACGGGACAGCGTTCAGCACCATATATTTT.

The chain combines TRBV27 with TRBJ2-7; 8 bases map to TRBD1. The CDR3 covers 13 residues. The V gene's germline CDR1 is MNHEY and CDR2 SMNVEV (reference sequence). J was trimmed by 6 bases and V by 6 bases; bases with no gene match: 7. Here the CDR3 reads CASRRGQVLEQYF. DNA for the CDR3: TGTGCCAGCAGGAGGGGACAGGTCCTCGAGCAGTACTTC.

The V and J genes are TRBV6-5 and TRBJ1-3, with 8 positions matching TRBD1. This CDR3 region has 13 residues. With 6 bases clipped from V and 2 bases from J, the junction kept 0 bases outside the gene matches. Germline assignment: CDR1 MNHEY and CDR2 SVGAGI. CDR3 region: CASRDRAGNTIYF. The CDR3 DNA is TGTGCCAGCAGGGACAGGGCTGGAAACACCATATATTTT.

The chain has TRBV9 and TRBJ2-7, with a possible D match to TRBD2 (6 bases). The ends were cut back, 0 bases at V and 3 bases at J, with 13 bases in the middle. The CDR3 totals 15 residues. Per the germline V gene, CDR1 is SGDLS and CDR2 is YYNGEE. The CDR3: CASSVGRVGGYEQYF. CDR3 DNA sequence: TGTGCCAGCAGCGTAGGGAGGGTCGGGGGCTACGAGCAGTACTTC.

This clone was picked up one time. This chain links TRBV14 with TRBJ2-3, with 7 bases identical to TRBD2. Losses at the gene ends were 2 bases for V and 2 bases for J; bases not matched to a gene: 7. This CDR3 is 16 amino acids long. Germline CDR1 reads SGHDN; CDR2 reads FVKESK. This CDR3 reads CASSQPKRDDTDTQYF. CDR3 DNA sequence: TGTGCCAGCAGCCAACCCAAGCGGGATGACACAGATACGCAGTATTTT.

The chain has TRBV30 and TRBJ2-2, with 10 bases lining up with TRBD2. V lost 0 bases, J lost 6 bases, and 7 bases stayed unmatched. The CDR3 length is 16 residues. The germline V gene encodes CDR1 GTSNPN and CDR2 SVGIG (reference sequence). The DNA of the CDR3 is TGTGCCTGGAGTGTAGGAGCGGGAGGGTTACCCGGGGAGCTGTTTTTT. It encodes CAWSVGAGGLPGELFF.

The chain joins TRBV21-1 to TRBJ2-1; the table's D call of TRBD2 was not tested on the DNA. TRBV21-1 has pseudogene status. The CDR3 covers 14 residues. CDR3 sequence reads: CASSKISGYNEQFF. The CDR3 DNA sequence: TGTGCCAGCAGCAAAATAAGCGGCTACAATGAGCAGTTCTTC.

The V and J genes are TRBV4-1 and TRBJ2-5; TRBD2 matches 9 bases. The germline CDR1 and CDR2 sequences are MGHRA and YSYEKL. V was pared by 2 bases and J by 4 bases, with 8 bases of the junction left unmatched. The CDR3 spans 16 residues. The CDR3 loop is CASSQRRLAERETQYF. The CDR3 bases are TGCGCCAGCAGCCAACGTCGACTAGCGGAGAGAGAGACCCAGTACTTC.

This chain links TRBV4-2 with TRBJ1-2; D is possibly TRBD1 (6 bases). The CDR3 runs to 15 residues. CDR1 is LGHNA and CDR2 is YNFKEQ in the germline V gene. V was trimmed by 0 bases and J by 5 bases, leaving 13 bases between them. The CDR3 protein is CASSQEPGTPYGYTF. DNA for the CDR3: TGTGCCAGCAGCCAAGAACCCGGGACACCATATGGCTACACCTTC.

The chain carries TRBV9 and TRBJ1-6, with D unclear. V was trimmed by 0 bases and J by 5 bases, leaving 18 bases between them. Germline V gene data show CDR1 as SGDLS and CDR2 as YYNGEE. CDR3 length: 18 residues. For the CDR3, the DNA is TGTGCCAGCAGCGTAGCTTACCCGGGATTTGAGGATAATTCACCCCTCCACTTT. This codes for CASSVAYPGFEDNSPLHF.

This chain joins TRBV6-5 and TRBJ2-5; a weak D match, TRBD2 (5 bases). The CDR3 runs 10 residues. CDR1 and CDR2 from the germline V gene are MNHEY and SVGAGI. Trimming left V 10 bases short and J 5 bases short, with 8 bases between. The CDR3 loop reads CATGGETQYF. As DNA, the CDR3 is TGTGCCACCGGCGGGGAGACCCAGTACTTC.

The rearrangement joins TRBV7-2 to TRBJ2-7, with D possibly matching TRBD2 (5 bases). The CDR3 sequence is 13 residues long. Germline V gives CDR1 SGHTA, CDR2 FQGNSA. V lost 1 base and J 7 bases, leaving 11 bases between the germline ends. In DNA, the CDR3 is TGTGCCAGCAGCTTAGGGCTATCGGGGGAGCAGTACTTC. Amino acids: CASSLGLSGEQYF. The full variable domain, rest sourced from reference TRBV7-2 and TRBJ2-7, is GAGVSQSPSNKVTEKGKDVELRCDPISGHTALYWYRQSLGQGLEFLIYFQGNSAPDKSGLPSDRFSAERTGGSVSTLTIQRTQQEDSAVYLCASSLGLSGEQYFGPGTRLTVT.

This clone appeared a single time. The chain has TRBV2 and TRBJ1-1, with D possibly matching TRBD1 (5 bases). Germline V CDR1 and CDR2: SNHLY, FYNNEI. V was cut by 6 bases and J by 7 bases, with 15 bases left in between. The CDR3 contains 13 residues. The CDR3 sequence: CASRFNPDSEAFF. The CDR3, as DNA: TGTGCCAGCAGATTTAACCCAGACAGTGAAGCTTTCTTT.

This clone was seen only once. V gene TRBV11-2 combines with J gene TRBJ1-4; 7 nucleotides line up with TRBD1. The CDR3 totals 15 residues. Trimming cost V 4 bases and J 6 bases; bases outside gene matches: 8. From germline, CDR1 is SGHAT and CDR2 FQNNGV. CDR3 DNA sequence: TGTGCCAGCAGCTGGAACAGGGGCGGGTATGAAAAACTGTTTTTT. It specifies CASSWNRGGYEKLFF.

The chain is built from TRBV7-8 and TRBJ2-1; 7 bases are a match to TRBD2. The germline V gene has CDR1 SGHVS and CDR2 FQNEAQ. CDR3 length: 19 amino acids. V lost 5 bases and J lost 5; bases outside the gene matches: 21. CDR3 sequence (DNA): TGTGCCAGCAGCCCAGTTTGGGCGGGAGCCCAGAGGGTACACAATGAGCAGTTCTTC. It translates to CASSPVWAGAQRVHNEQFF.

The chain carries TRBV30 and TRBJ2-1; TRBD2 agrees at 12 bases. CDR3 length: 15 residues. Looked up from germline, CDR1 is GTSNPN and CDR2 is SVGIG (reference sequence). Trimming took 6 bases from V and 6 from J; bases not matched to a gene: 9. The CDR3 protein is CACSNRLAGANEQFF. For the CDR3, the DNA is TGTGCCTGTTCGAACCGACTAGCGGGAGCCAATGAGCAGTTCTTC.

The rearrangement uses TRBV28 and TRBJ2-2; 10 bases are shared with TRBD1. CDR3 length equals 16 residues. J was trimmed by 1 base and V by 6 bases; bases with no gene match: 5. The V gene's germline CDR1 is MDHEN and CDR2 SYDVKM. Here the CDR3 reads CASSQTGGRNTGELFF. The CDR3 DNA sequence: TGTGCCAGCAGCCAGACAGGGGGCAGGAACACCGGGGAGCTGTTTTTT.

This clone was recorded a few times. The chain combines TRBV7-9 with TRBJ2-7; 7 positions match TRBD2. J gave up 4 bases and V 5 bases, and 11 bases lay outside the gene matches. This CDR3 comprises 15 residues. Germline V gene sequence: CDR1 SEHNR, CDR2 FQNEAQ (reference sequence). The CDR3 protein is CASSELAIEGYEQYF. The CDR3 nucleotides are TGTGCCAGCAGCGAACTAGCGATTGAGGGGTACGAGCAGTACTTC.

The chain employs TRBV2 and TRBJ2-1; maybe TRBD1 (6 bases). The CDR3 spans 11 residues. CDR1 is SNHLY, CDR2 FYNNEI, per germline. V lost 8 bases, J lost 9 bases, and 11 bases lay in between. CDR3 coding DNA: TGTGCCAGCGCAGGGGACCCTGAGCAGTTCTTC. This sequence encodes CASAGDPEQFF.

CDR3 DNA sequence: TGTGCCAGCAGCTCCGCAGGGGATACTGGTGAAAAACTGTTTTTT. Amino acid sequence: CASSSAGDTGEKLFF. The chain uses TRBV11-1 and TRBJ1-4, with D tentatively TRBD1 (6 bases). V was cut by 4 bases and J by 7 bases, with 16 bases left in between. The CDR3 consists of 15 residues. CDR1 and CDR2 (germline): SGHAT, FQDESV (reference sequence).

The rearrangement links TRBV10-3 to TRBJ2-7; D perhaps matches TRBD1 (6 bases). The CDR3 has 14 amino acids. V was pared by 5 bases and J by 0 bases, with 11 bases between. CDR1 and CDR2 (germline): ENHRY, SYGVKD. The CDR3 protein is CAISRGQPSYEQYF. The CDR3 region has the DNA TGTGCCATCAGTCGAGGACAGCCCTCCTACGAGCAGTACTTC.

The chain joins TRBV3-1 (or the pseudogene TRBV3-2) to TRBJ2-7, with TRBD1 matching over 9 bases. This CDR3 spans 13 amino acids. The germline V gene has CDR1 LGHDT and CDR2 YNNKEL (reference sequence). Trimming at V came to 6 bases and at J to 7 bases, leaving 7 bases not matched to a gene. CDR3 residues: CASRQGAAQEQYF. DNA of the CDR3: TGTGCCAGCAGACAGGGGGCGGCGCAGGAGCAGTACTTC.

The chain is built from TRBV27 and TRBJ2-1, with 7 bases lining up with TRBD2. Per germline, CDR1 MNHEY and CDR2 SMNVEV (reference sequence). The V gene end was trimmed by 10 bases and the J gene end by 8 bases; junction bases not matched to a gene: 11. The CDR3 totals 13 residues. CDR3 region: CATEAGRGDEQFF. The CDR3 bases are TGTGCCACAGAGGCGGGGAGGGGCGATGAGCAGTTCTTC.

This clone has only one observation. Here the CDR3 DNA reads TGTGCCAGCAGGGGACAGGGTCACGTCACGCAGTATTTT. It encodes CASRGQGHVTQYF. V and J are TRBV6-5 and TRBJ2-3; 9 bases fit TRBD1. Trimming at V came to 6 bases and at J to 9 bases, leaving 7 bases not matched to a gene. The CDR3 has 13 residues. The germline CDR1 and CDR2 sequences are MNHEY and SVGAGI.

The gene calls are TRBV2 and TRBJ2-7; 7 bases fit TRBD1. The trim removed 9 bases at V and 7 bases at J, leaving 15 bases unmatched. CDR1 is SNHLY, CDR2 FYNNEI, per germline. The CDR3 extends over 14 amino acids. The CDR3 DNA is TGTGCCAGTTCACAGGGGACCCTCTCGGGAGAGCAGTACTTC. Translating it yields CASSQGTLSGEQYF.

In the case of this clone: One junction end disagrees with the germline gene, perhaps due to a read error. The chain employs TRBV7-9 and TRBJ1-3; tentative D call: TRBD1 (6 bases). Looked up from germline, CDR1 is SEHNR and CDR2 is FQNEAQ (reference sequence). The CDR3 runs to 15 residues. The DNA for the CDR3 is TGTGCCAGCAGCATAGCAGGGGCCGGGGGAAACACCATATATTTT. This translates into CASSIAGAGGNTIYF.